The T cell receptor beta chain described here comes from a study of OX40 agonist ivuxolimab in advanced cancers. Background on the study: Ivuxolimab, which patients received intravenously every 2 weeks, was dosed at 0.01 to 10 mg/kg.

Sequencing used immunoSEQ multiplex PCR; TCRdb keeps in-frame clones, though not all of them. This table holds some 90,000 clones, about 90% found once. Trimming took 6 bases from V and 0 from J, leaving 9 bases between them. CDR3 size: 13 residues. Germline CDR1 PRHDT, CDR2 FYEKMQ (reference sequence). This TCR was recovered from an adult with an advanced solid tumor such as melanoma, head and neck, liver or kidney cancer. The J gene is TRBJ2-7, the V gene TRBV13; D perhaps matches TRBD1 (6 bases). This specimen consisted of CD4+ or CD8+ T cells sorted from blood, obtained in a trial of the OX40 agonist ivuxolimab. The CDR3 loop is CASRPQGSYEQYF. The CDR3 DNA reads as TGTGCCAGCAGACCACAGGGCTCCTACGAGCAGTACTTC.